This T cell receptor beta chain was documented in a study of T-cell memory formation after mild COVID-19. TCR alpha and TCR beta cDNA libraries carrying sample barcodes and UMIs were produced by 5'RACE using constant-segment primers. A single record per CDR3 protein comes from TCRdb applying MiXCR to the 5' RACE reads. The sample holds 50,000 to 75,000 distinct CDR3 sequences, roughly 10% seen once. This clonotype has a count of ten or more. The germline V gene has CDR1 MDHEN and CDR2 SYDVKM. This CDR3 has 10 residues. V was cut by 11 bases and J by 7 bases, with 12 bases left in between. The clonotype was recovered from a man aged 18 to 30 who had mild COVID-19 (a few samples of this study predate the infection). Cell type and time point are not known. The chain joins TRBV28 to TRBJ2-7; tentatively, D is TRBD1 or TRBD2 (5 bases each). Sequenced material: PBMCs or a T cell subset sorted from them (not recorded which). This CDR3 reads CAGDQTEQYV. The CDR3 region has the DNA TGTGCCGGGGACCAGACAGAGCAGTACGTC.